Each of the 14 T cell receptor beta chains below was sequenced from the same sample in a study of cytomegalovirus exposure and HLA in healthy donors. The PCR used 60 Vbeta and 13 Jbeta primers. Profiled with immunoSEQ multiplex PCR; TCRdb holds only in-frame clones, not every one. The sample comprises approximately 190,000 clones, 81% of which are singletons, and roughly 3.2% rests with the top ten. The specimen sequenced was PBMCs. These TCRs come from a man in his forties in good health and CMV-seropositive.

This rearrangement joins TRBV30 to TRBJ2-7; TRBD1 matches at 8 bases. Germline V gene lookup returns CDR1 GTSNPN and CDR2 SVGIG (reference sequence). The CDR3 consists of 13 residues. V dropped 8 bases and J dropped 6; count of bases not matched to a gene: 12. CDR3 residues: CAGEVGQGCEQYF. The CDR3 coding sequence is TGTGCCGGGGAGGTAGGACAGGGCTGCGAGCAGTACTTC.

This clone was observed a few times. The rearrangement links TRBV10-3 to TRBJ1-1, with 7 bases fitting TRBD1. After removal of 4 bases from V and 1 base from J, the junction contained 3 bases not matched to a gene. CDR1 ENHRY and CDR2 SYGVKD come from the germline V gene. This CDR3 has 14 residues. CDR3 residues: CAISAGTANTEAFF. CDR3 coding DNA: TGTGCCATCAGTGCCGGGACAGCGAACACTGAAGCTTTCTTT.

CDR3 in amino acids: CASSATDSYTF. For the CDR3, the DNA is TGTGCCAGCAGCGCCACGGACAGCTACACCTTC. The chain recombines TRBV9 with TRBJ1-2; TRBD1 is a possible D gene (5 bases). Looked up from germline, CDR1 is SGDLS and CDR2 is YYNGEE. CDR3 size: 11 residues. Trimming removed 3 bases from V and 9 bases from J, with 9 bases in between.

This chain joins TRBV5-1 and TRBJ2-3, with 15 positions matching TRBD2. Germline CDR1 and CDR2: SGHRS and YFSETQ. V shed 4 bases, J shed 0 bases, and the junction held 3 bases outside the gene matches. The CDR3 runs 17 residues. The CDR3 DNA follows: TGCGCCAGCAGCATGGGACTAGCGGGAGGAAGCACAGATACGCAGTATTTT. It encodes CASSMGLAGGSTDTQYF.

The V gene is TRBV6-5, the J gene TRBJ1-5; D remains unclear. V lost 2 bases and J 2 bases, leaving 10 bases between the germline ends. The CDR3 covers 15 residues. Germline V gene data show CDR1 as MNHEY and CDR2 as SVGAGI. Here the CDR3 reads CASSYGQQGNQPQHF. Here the CDR3 DNA reads TGTGCCAGCAGTTACGGGCAGCAGGGCAATCAGCCCCAGCATTTT.

The rearrangement links TRBV21-1 to TRBJ2-3; the table names TRBD2, a call not compared with the DNA. TRBV21-1 is reported as a pseudogene. The CDR3 contains 18 residues. The CDR3 sequence: CASSKASSGAPSTDTQYF. The DNA of the CDR3 is TGTGCCAGCAGCAAAGCCTCCAGCGGGGCGCCCAGCACAGATACGCAGTATTTT.

V and J are TRBV12-1 and TRBJ2-6; TRBD1, the table's D call, lacks a check against the DNA. TRBV12-1 is recorded as a pseudogene. The CDR3 contains 18 residues. The CDR3 loop is CASSLPGTGNPGANVLTF. CDR3 nucleotide sequence: TGTGCCAGCAGCTTGCCAGGGACAGGGAACCCTGGGGCCAACGTCCTGACTTTC.

This chain connects TRBV2 to TRBJ2-7, with D possibly matching TRBD1 (5 bases). This CDR3 spans 14 amino acids. CDR1 SNHLY and CDR2 FYNNEI come from the germline V gene. The V end lost 7 bases, the J end lost 0 bases, and 13 bases lay between the germline ends. The chain's CDR3 is CASKGNPSSYEQYF. CDR3 nucleotides: TGTGCCAGCAAGGGGAATCCGAGCTCCTACGAGCAGTACTTC.

The chain is built from TRBV6-6 and TRBJ2-1; tentative D call: TRBD1 (5 bases). The CDR3 covers 14 residues. Germline CDR1 and CDR2: MNHNY and SVGAGI (reference sequence). Trimming shortened V by 9 bases and J by 0 bases, and 12 bases separated the two germline ends. The DNA of the CDR3 is TGTGCCAGTTCCGCCCAGGGCTCCTACAATGAGCAGTTCTTC. Translation: CASSAQGSYNEQFF.

This clone was observed once. The V gene is TRBV9, the J gene TRBJ1-2; D unresolved. V shed 2 bases and J shed 7 bases, with 15 bases lying between them. Germline CDR1 and CDR2: SGDLS and YYNGEE. The CDR3 runs 14 residues. Here the CDR3 DNA reads TGTGCCAGCAGCGTGGCCATAACGGGAGGTGGCTACACCTTC. Its protein product is CASSVAITGGGYTF.

The chain combines TRBV9 with TRBJ1-1; D may be TRBD1 (5 bases). Per germline, CDR1 SGDLS and CDR2 YYNGEE. V shed 4 bases and J shed 2 bases, with 12 bases lying between them. The CDR3 runs 14 residues. The CDR3 coding sequence is TGTGCCAGCAGCCCATACGACAGAAACACTGAAGCTTTCTTT. This codes for CASSPYDRNTEAFF.

The genes are TRBV7-9 and TRBJ2-1; D is possibly TRBD2 (7 bases). V was pared by 5 bases and J by 2 bases, with 16 bases between. Germline CDR1 is SEHNR and CDR2 is FQNEAQ (reference sequence). The CDR3 length is 16 residues. Here the CDR3 DNA reads TGTGCCAGCAGCGTATTCGGGGGGCCGCCCTACAATGAGCAGTTCTTC. This translates into CASSVFGGPPYNEQFF.

The CDR3 is CASSEGTGMNTEAFF. Written as DNA, the CDR3 is TGTGCCAGCAGCGAAGGGACAGGGATGAACACTGAAGCTTTCTTT. This chain links TRBV7-2 with TRBJ1-1; 9 bases map to TRBD1. Germline V lookup: CDR1 SGHTA, CDR2 FQGNSA. The CDR3 sequence is 15 residues long. The trim removed 5 bases at V and 0 bases at J, leaving 4 bases unmatched.

The chain has TRBV6-5 and TRBJ2-7; D perhaps matches TRBD2 (7 bases). Germline lookup yields CDR1 MNHEY and CDR2 SVGAGI. V lost 10 bases and J 1 base, leaving 20 bases between the germline ends. The CDR3 totals 15 residues. DNA of the CDR3: TGTGCCACCAAGGGGGGGCTGGGACAATCCTACGAGCAGTACTTC. This codes for CATKGGLGQSYEQYF.